The 6 T cell receptor beta chains given below trace back to one sample, sequenced in a study of blood T cell repertoires in COVID-19. Sequencing used immunoSEQ multiplex PCR; TCRdb keeps in-frame clones, though not all of them. The table has about 120,000 clones, around 89% seen once. The sample consisted of peripheral blood. Source of these receptors: a woman between 45 and 65 years old with acute or convalescent COVID-19.

This clone was counted once. The V call is TRBV24-1, the J call TRBJ2-2; a possible D gene is TRBD1 (5 bases). Per the germline V gene, CDR1 is KGHDR and CDR2 is SFDVKD. The CDR3 is 16 amino acids. Trimming pared 6 bases from V and 0 bases from J, leaving 13 bases between. CDR3 sequence: CATSNDRPSNTGELFF. The CDR3 DNA follows: TGTGCCACCAGTAATGACAGACCCTCGAACACCGGGGAGCTGTTTTTT.

This chain joins TRBV10-2 and TRBJ1-1, with D possibly matching TRBD1 (6 bases). The CDR3 contains 15 residues. V was shortened by 2 bases and J by 4 bases, with 14 bases between the two germline ends. Germline V gene lookup returns CDR1 WSHSY and CDR2 SAAADI. The DNA for the CDR3 is TGCGCCAGCAGTGAGAGGCGGGGGGCTGCCACTGAAGCTTTCTTT. Protein: CASSERRGAATEAFF.

V usage is TRBV12-3 or TRBV12-4 and J usage is TRBJ2-3; no definite D call. The CDR3 covers 13 residues. The ends were cut back, 8 bases at V and 6 bases at J, with 15 bases in the middle. CDR3 DNA: TGTGCCAGCCTCGGCCCCCCGAGGGATACGCAGTATTTT. The encoded protein is CASLGPPRDTQYF.

The chain employs TRBV11-2 and TRBJ2-7; tentative D call: TRBD1 (6 bases). Germline CDR1 and CDR2: SGHAT and FQNNGV. The V end lost 5 bases, the J end lost 4 bases, and 18 bases lay between the germline ends. CDR3 size: 15 residues. CDR3: CASSPRHGTNYEQYF. The CDR3 DNA sequence: TGTGCCAGCAGCCCACGCCACGGGACAAATTACGAGCAGTACTTC.

The chain carries TRBV3-1 (or the pseudogene TRBV3-2) and TRBJ1-5; no definite D call. Trimming removed 0 bases from V and 4 bases from J, with 7 bases in between. This CDR3 contains 14 residues. CDR1 LGHDT and CDR2 YNNKEL come from the germline V gene (reference sequence). CDR3 sequence: CASSQDSFNQPQHF. CDR3 bases: TGTGCCAGCAGCCAAGATAGCTTTAATCAGCCCCAGCATTTT.

The chain joins TRBV6-5 to TRBJ1-5; D unresolved. V gave up 6 bases and J gave up 2 bases, with 14 bases separating them. Germline V gene data show CDR1 as MNHEY and CDR2 as SVGAGI. This CDR3 comprises 15 residues. CDR3 residues: CASRLDAGGNQPQHF. The CDR3 DNA sequence: TGTGCCAGCAGACTGGACGCGGGCGGCAATCAGCCCCAGCATTTT.